The sequence of this T cell receptor (beta chain) was determined in a study of T cell repertoires in cytomegalovirus infection (dated by TCRdb to the late 2010s). Study-wide context: The HLA type of each donor mattered for the analysis, because public TCR beta signatures pointed to carriage of CMV infection along with the matching HLA type.

To note about this clonotype: Its antigen is currently not known. Within one base of it there is no much larger clone, and no base qualities were kept.

What the study reported, not specific to this receptor: The ex vivo response was dominated by HLA-C-restricted CMV-specific TCR beta clonotypes, which also provided the single most frequent clonotype in two of eight donors. Carriers of CMV infection plus the relevant HLA type were discriminated by the cumulative frequency of public TCR beta family members in the study cohort and in an independent roughly 380-donor cohort.

The CDR1 and CDR2 encoded by the germline V gene (reference sequence) are SGHAT and FQDESV. The CDR3 holds 13 amino acids from the cysteine to the phenylalanine. Only the CDR3 part of the read is kept: 39 bases, read in frame from the first base. V loses 2 bases, J loses 3 bases, and the germline ends lie 8 bases apart. The sample was run on an Illumina HiSeq 1500. TCRdb itself trimmed the public reads at Q25 with fastp, ran MiXCR and retained productive beta chains. Records with the same CDR3 protein are collapsed into one entry carrying the most frequent genes and DNA. Here the sample has some 600,000 distinct CDR3 sequences; approximately 24% occur a single time. 8% of the sample belongs to the ten largest clones.

Source material: CD8+ T cells from PBMCs. The chain links TRBV11-1 with TRBJ2-7; too little of a D gene remains to name it. This clonotype originated in a human donor in good health (CMV status not recorded). Some clones in this sample may be carry-over from other donors' samples. At the DNA level, the sequence is TGTGCCAGCAGCTTAAGGCAGGTCTACGAGCAGTACTTC. Translation gives CASSLRQVYEQYF.